The clone carrying this TCR beta chain has only a few counts. Antigen: not known. CDR1 is MNHNS, CDR2 SASEGT, per germline. The length of the CDR3 is 16 residues. V was cut by 3 bases and J by 3 bases, with 14 bases left in between. Described time point: healthy volunteer bleed at 2 weeks. Unfractionated whole blood was the source from which total RNA was extracted. The data belong to a study of human T cells and chemical hapten exposure. About the research overall: Variability of per-sample TCR yields stemmed mainly from small differences in pooled library volume. Findings and limits, study-wide: TCRs exceeding a frequency of 1 in 1000 stayed unchanged under DPC sensitization.

The library tagged individual cDNA molecules with unique molecular identifiers. Methods used by the authors: Across samples, TCR counts had a median of roughly 100,000 and ranged from 23,224 to 690,600. TCRdb itself ran the RACE reads through MiXCR, one entry per CDR3 protein. Clone size and V and J calls follow TCRdb, not the original study. The repertoire includes over 100,000 distinct CDR3 sequences, about 9% of them detected once, and around 2% sits in the top ten. The gene calls are TRBV6-1 and TRBJ2-2; D unclear. The source material was whole blood. This TCR derives from a male donor in good health. Some clones in this sample may be carry-over from other donors' samples. The chain's CDR3 is CASSEGLSPYTGELFF. The CDR3 DNA is TGTGCCAGCAGTGAGGGCCTTAGCCCGTACACCGGGGAGCTGTTTTTT.